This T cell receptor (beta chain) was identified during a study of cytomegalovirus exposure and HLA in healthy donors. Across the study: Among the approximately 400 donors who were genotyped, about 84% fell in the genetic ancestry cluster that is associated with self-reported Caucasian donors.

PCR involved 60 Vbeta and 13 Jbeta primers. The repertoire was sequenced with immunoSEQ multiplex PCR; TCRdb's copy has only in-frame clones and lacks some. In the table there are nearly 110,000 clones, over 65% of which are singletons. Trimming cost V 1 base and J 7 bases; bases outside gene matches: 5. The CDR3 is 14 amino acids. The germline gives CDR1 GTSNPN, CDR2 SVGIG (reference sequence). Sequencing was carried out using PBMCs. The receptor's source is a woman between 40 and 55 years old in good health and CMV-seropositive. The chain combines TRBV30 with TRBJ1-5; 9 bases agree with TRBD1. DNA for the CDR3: TGTGCCTGGAGTGAAGGGACAGGGATACAGCCCCAGCATTTT. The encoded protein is CAWSEGTGIQPQHF.